Listed here are 22 T cell receptor beta chains from one sample, sequenced in a study of cytomegalovirus exposure and HLA in healthy donors. The primer mix had 60 Vbeta and 13 Jbeta primers. Some clones are missing from TCRdb's copy, which holds only in-frame ones; the method was immunoSEQ multiplex PCR. The sample has tens of thousands of clones; around nine tenths are singletons. Sequenced material: PBMCs. The receptors come from a man aged 25-45 years in good health and CMV-seropositive.

The rearrangement links TRBV5-1 to TRBJ2-7, with 10 bases aligning to TRBD2. V shed 1 base and J 3 bases; nucleotides not matched to a gene: 13. CDR1 and CDR2 (germline): SGHRS, YFSETQ. This CDR3 region has 18 residues. CDR3 sequence: CASSLRLAGAHIVYEQYF. The DNA of the CDR3 is TGCGCCAGCAGCTTGAGGCTAGCGGGAGCCCACATAGTCTACGAGCAGTACTTC.

This chain links TRBV5-5 with TRBJ2-3, with D possibly being TRBD2 (5 bases). Germline CDR1 and CDR2: SGHKS and YYEKEE (reference sequence). This CDR3 comprises 16 residues. The germline V and J ends were trimmed by 5 bases and 6 bases, with 22 bases remaining between them. The CDR3 region is CASRAGVAPVGDTQYF. The CDR3, as DNA: TGTGCCAGCAGGGCCGGGGTGGCTCCGGTTGGGGATACGCAGTATTTT.

V usage is TRBV20-1 and J usage is TRBJ2-1, with D uncertain. V was clipped by 3 bases and J by 9 bases, with 9 bases between them. This CDR3 has 11 residues. Germline lookup yields CDR1 DFQATT and CDR2 SNEGSKA (reference sequence). Here the CDR3 reads CSASAIGEQFF. The CDR3 nucleotides read TGCAGTGCTAGTGCCATCGGTGAGCAGTTCTTC.

The chain is built from TRBV10-3 and TRBJ2-7, with D tentatively TRBD1 (6 bases). The V gene's germline CDR1 is ENHRY and CDR2 SYGVKD. V lost 7 bases to trimming and J lost 0 bases, with 13 bases between them. This CDR3 region has 14 residues. The CDR3 sequence: CAINPGQSSYEQYF. CDR3 DNA sequence: TGTGCCATCAACCCCGGACAGAGCTCCTACGAGCAGTACTTC.

The chain is built from TRBV30 and TRBJ2-6; 10 bases match TRBD1. The CDR3 covers 16 residues. The ends lost 7 bases at V and 3 bases at J; junction bases unmatched: 9. In germline, CDR1 is GTSNPN, CDR2 SVGIG (reference sequence). CDR3 sequence (DNA): TGTGCCTTAGATCGGGACAGGGGTTATGGGGCCAACGTCCTGACTTTC. The encoded protein is CALDRDRGYGANVLTF. Combining the CDR3 with reference TRBV30 and TRBJ2-6 gives the whole variable domain SQTIHQWPATLVQPVGSPLSLECTVEGTSNPNLYWYRQAAGRGLQLLFYSVGIGQISSEVPQNLSASRPQDRQFILSSKKLLLSDSGFYLCALDRDRGYGANVLTFGAGSRLTVL.

The chain carries TRBV28 and TRBJ1-1; D gene unclear. Per germline, CDR1 MDHEN and CDR2 SYDVKM. Trimming removed 3 bases from V and 2 bases from J, with 7 bases in between. The length of the CDR3 is 13 residues. CDR3 nucleotide sequence: TGTGCCAGCAGTTTTATCCTTAACACTGAAGCTTTCTTT. Amino acids: CASSFILNTEAFF.

V and J are TRBV28 and TRBJ1-2, with unresolved D. The CDR3 extends over 12 amino acids. The V gene lost 5 bases and the J gene lost 6 bases, with 10 bases spanning the gap. Germline assignment: CDR1 MDHEN and CDR2 SYDVKM. CDR3: CASSIGRDGYTF. DNA of the CDR3: TGTGCCAGCAGTATCGGGCGGGATGGCTACACCTTC.

The rearrangement uses TRBV27 and TRBJ2-7; 7 nucleotides match TRBD2. The trim removed 3 bases at V and 3 bases at J, leaving 8 bases unmatched. Germline assignment: CDR1 MNHEY and CDR2 SMNVEV (reference sequence). The CDR3 length is 15 residues. Here the CDR3 DNA reads TGTGCCAGCAGTTTGTCGGCGGGAGTACACTACGAGCAGTACTTC. Its protein is CASSLSAGVHYEQYF.

The DNA for the CDR3 is TGTGCCAGGACAGGGGGGGGACTAAATGAAAAACTGTTTTTT. It is translated as CARTGGGLNEKLFF. V usage is TRBV5-6 and J usage is TRBJ1-4; 9 nucleotides match TRBD1. The CDR3 loop spans 14 amino acids. The germline gives CDR1 SGHDT, CDR2 YYEEEE. V shed 8 bases, J shed 5 bases, and the junction held 7 bases outside the gene matches.

The V gene is TRBV27, the J gene TRBJ1-2; TRBD1 matches 9 bases. The CDR3 has 17 residues. After removal of 1 base from V and 4 bases from J, the junction contained 10 bases not matched to a gene. Germline V gives CDR1 MNHEY, CDR2 SMNVEV (reference sequence). The CDR3 spells CASSLFRDGQGTYGYTF. CDR3 DNA sequence: TGTGCCAGCAGTTTATTTCGGGATGGACAGGGGACCTATGGCTACACCTTC.

V is TRBV7-9 and J is TRBJ2-3, with 9 bases that match TRBD2. Germline trimming cut 1 base from V and 0 bases from J; bases unmatched to any gene: 8. Per the germline V gene, CDR1 is SEHNR and CDR2 is FQNEAQ (reference sequence). The CDR3 contains 18 residues. Written as DNA, the CDR3 is TGTGCCAGCAGCTTAGGTATTAGCGGGGGTTCTAGCACAGATACGCAGTATTTT. Its protein is CASSLGISGGSSTDTQYF. Using reference TRBV7-9 and TRBJ2-3 for the parts outside the CDR3, the full variable domain is DTGVSQNPRHKITKRGQNVTFRCDPISEHNRLYWYRQTLGQGPEFLTYFQNEAQLEKSRLLSDRFSAERPKGSFSTLEIQRTEQGDSAMYLCASSLGISGGSSTDTQYFGPGTRLTVL.

The rearrangement uses TRBV4-1 and TRBJ2-1, with 11 nucleotides matching TRBD2. Germline V CDR1 and CDR2: MGHRA, YSYEKL. V was clipped by 0 bases and J by 9 bases; unmatched bases: 7. This CDR3 comprises 16 residues. The chain's CDR3 is CASSQDGSGRGGEQFF. The CDR3, as DNA: TGCGCCAGCAGCCAAGATGGTAGCGGGAGGGGTGGTGAGCAGTTCTTC.

The J gene is TRBJ2-5, the V gene TRBV21-1; no check of the table's D call, TRBD2, against the DNA was made. TRBV21-1 is given as a pseudogene. CDR3 length: 16 residues. The CDR3: CASSSRGSRFERYQYF. The DNA for the CDR3 is TGTGCCAGCAGCAGTCGAGGAAGCCGATTCGAGAGATACCAGTACTTC.

The chain employs TRBV9 and TRBJ1-1; 7 nucleotides line up with TRBD1. There are 15 residues in the CDR3. Germline lookup yields CDR1 SGDLS and CDR2 YYNGEE. V shed 3 bases and J 4 bases; nucleotides not matched to a gene: 9. The DNA of the CDR3 is TGTGCCAGCAGCGGGGACCTTCAGGGGGTCACTGAAGCTTTCTTT. Protein sequence: CASSGDLQGVTEAFF.

The chain carries TRBV18 and TRBJ2-2; tentatively, D is TRBD2 (5 bases). V dropped 0 bases and J dropped 5 bases, with 16 bases sitting between them. This CDR3 contains 17 residues. Germline V gives CDR1 KGHSH, CDR2 LQKENI. Here the CDR3 DNA reads TGTGCCAGCTCACCACCACTAAAGCTGGGGAGTACCGGGGAGCTGTTTTTT. It encodes CASSPPLKLGSTGELFF.

V is TRBV6-1 and J is TRBJ2-1; TRBD1 matches at 9 bases. The CDR3 sequence is 15 residues long. Germline V CDR1 and CDR2: MNHNS, SASEGT. The J segment lost 8 bases and the V segment lost 7 bases, leaving 12 bases of the junction unmatched. The CDR3 reads CASTRIYRGLDEQFF. Written as DNA, the CDR3 is TGTGCCAGCACCCGAATTTACAGGGGGCTGGATGAGCAGTTCTTC.

CDR3 loop: CASSFEGGPFNEQYF. The DNA for the CDR3 is TGTGCCAGCAGCTTTGAGGGAGGGCCTTTCAACGAGCAGTACTTC. This sequence joins TRBV7-9 and TRBJ2-7; the match to TRBD2 covers 7 bases. The V segment lost 3 bases and the J segment 5 bases; nucleotides outside the gene matches: 10. The CDR3 spans 15 residues. Germline V gene data show CDR1 as SEHNR and CDR2 as FQNEAQ (reference sequence).

The rearrangement uses TRBV7-2 and TRBJ1-1, with D possibly TRBD1 on 5 matching bases. CDR1 is SGHTA and CDR2 is FQGNSA in the germline V gene. V lost 1 base and J 3 bases, leaving 9 bases between the germline ends. The CDR3 is made up of 14 amino acids. In DNA form, the CDR3 reads TGTGCCAGCAGCTTAGTTGGCAGGGACACTGAAGCTTTCTTT. This codes for CASSLVGRDTEAFF.

This chain links TRBV28 with TRBJ1-5; TRBD1 agrees at 8 bases. The CDR3 extends over 14 amino acids. Per the germline V gene, CDR1 is MDHEN and CDR2 is SYDVKM. J gave up 9 bases and V 2 bases, and 6 bases lay outside the gene matches. This CDR3 is CASSLGNRGRPQHF. The CDR3 DNA follows: TGTGCCAGCAGTTTAGGCAACAGGGGGAGGCCCCAGCATTTT.

V is TRBV27 and J is TRBJ1-1; D ambiguous. V was pared by 2 bases and J by 3 bases, with 19 bases between. Germline V lookup: CDR1 MNHEY, CDR2 SMNVEV (reference sequence). This CDR3 has 17 amino acids. The CDR3 here is CASSLRRIGGLYTEAFF. CDR3 sequence (DNA): TGTGCCAGCAGTTTACGTCGGATTGGAGGGTTGTACACTGAAGCTTTCTTT.

For the CDR3, the DNA is TGTGCCACCAGCCACCTGACTAGCGGGGCCTACAATGAGCAGTTCTTC. It translates to CATSHLTSGAYNEQFF. This chain links TRBV15 with TRBJ2-1, with 11 bases fitting TRBD2. V shed 5 bases and J 2 bases; nucleotides not matched to a gene: 5. Germline V CDR1 and CDR2: LNHNV, YYDKDF (reference sequence). This CDR3 spans 16 amino acids.

This sequence joins TRBV6-4 and TRBJ2-6, with a weak D call TRBD1 (6 bases). Between the trimmed V and J ends, which lost 0 bases and 1 base, there was a span of 10 bases. The CDR3 has 17 residues. The V gene's germline CDR1 is MRHNA and CDR2 SNTAGT. In nucleotides, the CDR3 is TGTGCCAGCAGTGACTCGGGAAGGGGGTCTGGGGCCAACGTCCTGACTTTC. It encodes CASSDSGRGSGANVLTF.